This TCR beta chain was sequenced in a study of glioma-infiltrating T cells after dendritic cell vaccination. Study conclusions and caveats: Longer survival after dendritic cell vaccination followed higher pretreatment TIL content.

Input was 2 to 2.5 ug genomic DNA, or all available if less. The PCR used 60 V beta and 13 J beta primers. TCRdb's table, derived via immunoSEQ multiplex PCR, lists solely in-frame clones and lacks some. The profile shows 110,000 or so clones, 90% of them singletons. Comments on this clone: The antigen remains undetermined.

The CDR3 runs 17 residues. V was pared by 0 bases and J by 3 bases, with 9 bases of the junction left unmatched. Germline loops: CDR1 LGHNA, CDR2 YNFKEQ. Documented time point: after dendritic cell vaccination, including at tumor progression/relapse. Only patients with spare fresh-frozen tumor and over two years of follow-up were included. This sequence joins TRBV4-2 and TRBJ2-7, with TRBD2 identical over 9 bases. This receptor was taken from a human donor with glioblastoma. Sequencing used blood, obtained after dendritic cell vaccination. The CDR3 is CASSQDEASGEHYEQYF. Written as DNA, the CDR3 is TGTGCCAGCAGCCAAGACGAGGCTAGCGGGGAGCACTACGAGCAGTACTTC.